This T cell receptor beta chain was recorded in a study of metastatic and nonmetastatic thyroid tumors. Among the patients, none had received any treatment before thyroid surgery. TCRdb reanalyzed the PCR reads via MiXCR. The table has 20,000 to 25,000 clones, approximately 25% seen once. This clone was observed many times. CDR1 and CDR2 from the germline V gene are SGHRS and YFSETQ. V shed 4 bases, J shed 7 bases, and the junction held 12 bases outside the gene matches. This CDR3 is built from 17 residues. The specimen was tumor tissue. The source is a female donor with papillary thyroid cancer or a benign thyroid nodule (not recorded which). Some clones in this sample may be carry-over from other donors' samples. V gene TRBV5-1 combines with J gene TRBJ2-3; 13 bases line up with TRBD2. CDR3 region: CASSGTPLAGGTHTQYF. The CDR3 region has the DNA TGCGCCAGCAGCGGAACCCCACTAGCGGGGGGGACCCATACGCAGTATTTT.